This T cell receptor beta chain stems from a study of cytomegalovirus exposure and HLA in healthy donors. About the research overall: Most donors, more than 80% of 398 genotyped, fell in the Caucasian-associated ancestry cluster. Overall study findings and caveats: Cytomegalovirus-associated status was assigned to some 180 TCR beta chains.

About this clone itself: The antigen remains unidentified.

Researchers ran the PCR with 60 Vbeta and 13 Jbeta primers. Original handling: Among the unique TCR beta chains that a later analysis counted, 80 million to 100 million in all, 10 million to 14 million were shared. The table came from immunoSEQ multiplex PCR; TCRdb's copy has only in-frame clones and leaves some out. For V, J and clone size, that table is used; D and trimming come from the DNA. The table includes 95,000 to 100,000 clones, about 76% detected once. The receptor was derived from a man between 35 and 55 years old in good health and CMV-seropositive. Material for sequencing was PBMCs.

CDR3 region: CASSEIRATGELFF. Written as DNA, the CDR3 is TGTGCCAGCAGTGAAATCAGGGCCACCGGGGAGCTGTTTTTT. This chain joins TRBV6-1 and TRBJ2-2; TRBD1 might be the D (5 bases). Trimming left V 2 bases short and J 4 bases short, with 8 bases between. CDR3 length: 14 amino acids. From germline, CDR1 is MNHNS and CDR2 SASEGT.